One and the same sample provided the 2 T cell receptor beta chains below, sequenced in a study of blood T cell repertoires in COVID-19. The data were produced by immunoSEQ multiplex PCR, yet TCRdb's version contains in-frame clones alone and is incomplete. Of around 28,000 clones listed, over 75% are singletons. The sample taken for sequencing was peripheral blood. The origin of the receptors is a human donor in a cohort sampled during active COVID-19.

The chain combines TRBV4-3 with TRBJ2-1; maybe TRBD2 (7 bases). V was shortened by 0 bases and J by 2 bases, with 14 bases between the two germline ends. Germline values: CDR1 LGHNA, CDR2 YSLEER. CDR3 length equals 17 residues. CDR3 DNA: TGCGCCAGCAGCCAAGATGTTGGGGGGGGGCCCTACAATGAGCAGTTCTTC. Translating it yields CASSQDVGGGPYNEQFF.

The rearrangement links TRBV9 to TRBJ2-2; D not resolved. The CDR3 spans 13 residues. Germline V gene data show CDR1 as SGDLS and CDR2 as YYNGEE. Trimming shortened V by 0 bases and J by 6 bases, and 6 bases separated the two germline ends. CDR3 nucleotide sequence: TGTGCCAGCAGCGTAGTAAATTCCGGGGAGCTGTTTTTT. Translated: CASSVVNSGELFF.